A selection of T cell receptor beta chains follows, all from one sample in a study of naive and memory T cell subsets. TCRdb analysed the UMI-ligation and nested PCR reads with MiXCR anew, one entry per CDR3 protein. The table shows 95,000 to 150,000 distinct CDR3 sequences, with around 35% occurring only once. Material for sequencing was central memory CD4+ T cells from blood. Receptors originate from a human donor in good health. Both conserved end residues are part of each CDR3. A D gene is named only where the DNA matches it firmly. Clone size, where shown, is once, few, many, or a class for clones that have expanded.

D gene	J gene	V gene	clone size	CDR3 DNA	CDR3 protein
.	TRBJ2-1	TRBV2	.	TGTGCCAGCAGTGAAGCCTACTATGGCGAGCAGTTCTTC	CASSEAYYGEQFF
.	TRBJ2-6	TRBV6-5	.	TGTGCCAGCAGTTACTACAGGGCTGGGGCCAACGTCCTGACTTTC	CASSYYRAGANVLTF
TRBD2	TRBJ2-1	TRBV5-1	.	TGCGCCAGCAGCTCGTACACCGGGACTAGCGGATACAATGAGCAGTTCTTC	CASSSYTGTSGYNEQFF
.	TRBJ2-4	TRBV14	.	TGTGCCAGCAGCCAAGAGGGTAGCGGACGAAGGAACATTCAGTACTTC	CASSQEGSGRRNIQYF
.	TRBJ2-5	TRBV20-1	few	TGCAGTCTATGGCTTCAAGAGACCCAGTACTTC	CSLWLQETQYF
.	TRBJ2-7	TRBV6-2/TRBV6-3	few	TGTGCCAGCAGTTACTCCCGACTAGTCCCCGAGCAGTACTTC	CASSYSRLVPEQYF
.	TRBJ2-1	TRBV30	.	TGTGCCTGGAGACAGGTGTACAATGAGCAGTTCTTC	CAWRQVYNEQFF
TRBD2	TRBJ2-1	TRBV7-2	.	TGTGCCAGCAGCTACTTAGCGGGACGTTCCTACAATGAGCAGTTCTTC	CASSYLAGRSYNEQFF
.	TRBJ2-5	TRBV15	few	TGTGCCACCAGCAGAGGGTCTAGACCCAGGAGGAGCGAAGAGACCCAGTACTTC	CATSRGSRPRRSEETQYF
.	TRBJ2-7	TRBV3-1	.	TGTGCCAGCAGCCAGGGGCTGAACTCCTACGAGCAGTACTTC	CASSQGLNSYEQYF
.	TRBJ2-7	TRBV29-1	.	TGCAGCGCCTGGGACGGGAACGAGCAGTACTTC	CSAWDGNEQYF
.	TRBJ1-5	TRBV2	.	TGTGCCAGCAGAGTCGGGACGGCGAATCAGCCCCAGCATTTT	CASRVGTANQPQHF
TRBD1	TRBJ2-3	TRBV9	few	TGTGCCAGCAGCGGTCACGCCGGGACAGGGACAGATACGCAGTATTTT	CASSGHAGTGTDTQYF
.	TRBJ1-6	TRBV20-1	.	TGCAGTGCTAGAGCTGGGCTGAATTCACCCCTCCACTTT	CSARAGLNSPLHF
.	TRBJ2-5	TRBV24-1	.	TGTGCCACCAGTGATTTGGAGGGGGTAGAAGAAACCCAGTACTTC	CATSDLEGVEETQYF
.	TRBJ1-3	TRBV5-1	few	TGCGCCAGCAGCCGAGGGGGAACCTCTGGAAACACCATATATTTT	CASSRGGTSGNTIYF
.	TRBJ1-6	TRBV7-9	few	TGTGCCAGCAGCTTAGCAGGACTAAGCTCCTATAATTCACCCCTCCACTTT	CASSLAGLSSYNSPLHF
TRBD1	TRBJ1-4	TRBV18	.	TGTGCCAGCTCCTCCCGACAGGGACAACTTGAAAAACTGTTTTTT	CASSSRQGQLEKLFF
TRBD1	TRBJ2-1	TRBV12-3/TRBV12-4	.	TGTGCCAGCAGGGTGGGGGCAGGGGGTGAGCAGTTCTTC	CASRVGAGGEQFF
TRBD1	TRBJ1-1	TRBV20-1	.	TGCAGTGCTAGCAACCCTAGGGGACAGGTAAACACTGAAGCTTTCTTT	CSASNPRGQVNTEAFF
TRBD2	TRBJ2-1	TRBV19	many	TGTGCCAGTAGTACCTCTAGCGGGAGGGCCTATTACAATGAGCAGTTCTTC	CASSTSSGRAYYNEQFF
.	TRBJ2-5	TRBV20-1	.	TGCAGTGCTAGAGTCTACCAAGAGACCCAGTACTTC	CSARVYQETQYF
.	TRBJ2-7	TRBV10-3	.	TGTGCCATCAGTGAACTAAGGGAGCAGTACTTC	CAISELREQYF
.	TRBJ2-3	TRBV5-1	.	TGCGCCAGCAGCTTGGCGAATCCGGGCGACCTAGATACGCAGTATTTT	CASSLANPGDLDTQYF
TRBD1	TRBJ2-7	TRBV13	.	TGTGCCAGCAGCTTAGCCAAGGGGGCTCCCAGCCATTACGAGCAGTACTTC	CASSLAKGAPSHYEQYF
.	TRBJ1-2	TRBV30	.	TGTGCCTGGAGTCCGGGGAACTATGGCTACACCTTC	CAWSPGNYGYTF
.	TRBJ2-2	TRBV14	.	TGTGCCAGCAGCCCATACCGGGTCTCCGGGGAGCTGTTTTTT	CASSPYRVSGELFF
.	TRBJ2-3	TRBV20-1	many	TGCAGTGCAAGGCGGGACCTAACAGATACGCAGTATTTT	CSARRDLTDTQYF
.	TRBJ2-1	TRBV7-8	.	TGTGCCAGCAGCTTTGACCTCATGAACAACAATGAGCAGTTCTTC	CASSFDLMNNNEQFF
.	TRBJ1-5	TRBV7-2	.	TGTGCCAGCAGCAGAGACCATCAGCCCCAGCATTTT	CASSRDHQPQHF
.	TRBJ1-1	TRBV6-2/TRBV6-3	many	TGTGCCAGCAGTGGACAATTGAACACTGAAGCTTTCTTT	CASSGQLNTEAFF
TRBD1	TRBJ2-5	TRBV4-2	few	TGTGCCAGCAGCGAAGGACAGGCGATACAAGAGACCCAGTACTTC	CASSEGQAIQETQYF
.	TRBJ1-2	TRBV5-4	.	TGTGCCAGCAGCCGAGAGAACAGGATTACTAACTATGGCTACACCTTC	CASSRENRITNYGYTF
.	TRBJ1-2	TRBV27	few	TGTGCCAGCAGTCGGGCCGTCCTTGGATATGGCTACACCTTC	CASSRAVLGYGYTF
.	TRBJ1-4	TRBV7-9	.	TGTGCCAGCAGTTATAATGAAAAACTGTTTTTT	CASSYNEKLFF
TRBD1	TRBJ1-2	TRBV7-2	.	TGTGCCAGCAGCTTTGGGACAGGGATCGGCTACACCTTC	CASSFGTGIGYTF
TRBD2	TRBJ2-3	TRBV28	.	TGTGCCAGCAGTGACTTACTAGCGGGAGGCGATACGCAGTATTTT	CASSDLLAGGDTQYF
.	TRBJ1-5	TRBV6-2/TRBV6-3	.	TGTGCCAGCAGTTACTCGGGACCGCGGACACAATCGCAGCCCCAGCATTTT	CASSYSGPRTQSQPQHF
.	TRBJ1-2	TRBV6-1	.	TGTGCCAGCAGTGAAGCGCTTCTCGGCAACAACTATGGCTACACCTTC	CASSEALLGNNYGYTF
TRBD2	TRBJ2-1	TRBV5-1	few	TGCGCCAGCAGGGTAGCGGGAGCCAATGAGCAGTTCTTC	CASRVAGANEQFF
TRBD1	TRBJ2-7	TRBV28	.	TGTGCCAGCAGGGGGTGGGGACAGAAAAGCTCCTACGAGCAGTACTTC	CASRGWGQKSSYEQYF
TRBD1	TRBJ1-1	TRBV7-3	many	TGTGCCAGCAGCCCCCGACAGGGAGGCACTGAAGCTTTCTTT	CASSPRQGGTEAFF
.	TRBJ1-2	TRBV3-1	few	TGTGCCAGCAGCCCCTCGGGGAACTATGGCTACACCTTC	CASSPSGNYGYTF
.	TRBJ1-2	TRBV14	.	TGTGCCAGCAGCCAAGATCCAGGGAGAACCCTCGTCAGAGGCTACACCTTC	CASSQDPGRTLVRGYTF
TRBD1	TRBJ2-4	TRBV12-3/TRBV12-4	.	TGTGCCAGCAGTTTTATGAGGGGGCGCGGTTTAGGCACCAAAAACATTCAGTACTTC	CASSFMRGRGLGTKNIQYF
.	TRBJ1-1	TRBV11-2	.	TGTGCCAGCAGCAAACCTTCCCCGGGGGTGAACACTGAAGCTTTCTTT	CASSKPSPGVNTEAFF
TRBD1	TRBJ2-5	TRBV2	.	TGTGCCAGCAGTCGGGACAGGGGGGTTCAAGAGACCCAGTACTTC	CASSRDRGVQETQYF
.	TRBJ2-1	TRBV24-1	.	TGTGCCACCAGTGATTTGAACTACAATGAGCAGTTCTTC	CATSDLNYNEQFF
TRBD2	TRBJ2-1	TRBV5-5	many	TGTGCCAGCAGCTTGGAGCGACTAGCGGGAAGGGATGAGCAGTTCTTC	CASSLERLAGRDEQFF
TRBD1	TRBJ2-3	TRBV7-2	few	TGTGCCAGCAAAAGGGACAGAAGCACAGATACGCAGTATTTT	CASKRDRSTDTQYF
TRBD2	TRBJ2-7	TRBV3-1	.	TGTGCCAGCAGCCCTGGACTAGGCGGCGAGCAGTACTTC	CASSPGLGGEQYF
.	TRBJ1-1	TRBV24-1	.	TGTGCCACCAGTGCCGGGACACCCAACACTGAAGCTTTCTTT	CATSAGTPNTEAFF
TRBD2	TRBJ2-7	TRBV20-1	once	TGCAGTTCAACCTGGGGACTAGCGGGGGCCTACGAGCAGTACTTC	CSSTWGLAGAYEQYF
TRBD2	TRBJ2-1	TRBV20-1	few	TGCAGTGCTAGGGATATAGCGGGTTTAACCTACAATGAGCAGTTCTTC	CSARDIAGLTYNEQFF
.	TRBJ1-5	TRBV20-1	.	TGCAGTGCTATCGGTCCTCCTTTCGGGGGCAATCAGCCCCAGCATTTT	CSAIGPPFGGNQPQHF
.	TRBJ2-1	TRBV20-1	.	TGCAGTGCTGAATCCCAGGCGGGGGCCGGGCAAAACTACAATGAGCAGTTCTTC	CSAESQAGAGQNYNEQFF